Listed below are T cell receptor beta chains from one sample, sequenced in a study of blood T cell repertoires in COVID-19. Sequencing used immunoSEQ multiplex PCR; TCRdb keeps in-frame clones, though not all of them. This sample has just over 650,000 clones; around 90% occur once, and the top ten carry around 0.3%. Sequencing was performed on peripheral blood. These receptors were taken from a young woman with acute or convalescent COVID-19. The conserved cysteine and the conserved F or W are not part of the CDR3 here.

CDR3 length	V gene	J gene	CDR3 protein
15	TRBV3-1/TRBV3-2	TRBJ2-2	ASSSPLVAGETGELF
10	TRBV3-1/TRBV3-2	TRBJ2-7	ASSQVQGLQY
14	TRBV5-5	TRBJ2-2	ASRPTGGIFAGELF
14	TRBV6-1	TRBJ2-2	ASSERGSTNTGELF
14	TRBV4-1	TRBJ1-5	ASSLGLKNGNQPQH
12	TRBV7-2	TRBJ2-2	ASSLTENTGELF
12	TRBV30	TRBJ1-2	AWSRQTGDYGYT
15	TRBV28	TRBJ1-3	ASSPPPDRAAGNTIY
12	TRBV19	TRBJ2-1	ASSMLTSYNEQF
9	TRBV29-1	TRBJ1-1	SVVSGVEAF
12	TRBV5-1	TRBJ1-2	ASRPGQGGYGYT
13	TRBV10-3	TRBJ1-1	AISPGQGSDTEAF
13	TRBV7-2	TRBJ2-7	ASSLAFAAAYEQY
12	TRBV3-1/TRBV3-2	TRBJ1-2	ASSQAPQGPGYT
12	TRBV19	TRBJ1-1	ASSMGGANTEAF
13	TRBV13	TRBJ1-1	ASSLTYRVDTEAF
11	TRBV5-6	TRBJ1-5	ASSLYSNQPQH
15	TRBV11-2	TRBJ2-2	ASSRLAGGKTTGELF
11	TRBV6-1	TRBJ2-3	ATGTDLSDTQY
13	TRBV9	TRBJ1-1	ASSVAEGARTEAF
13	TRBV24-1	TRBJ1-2	ATSEGTGTIDGYT
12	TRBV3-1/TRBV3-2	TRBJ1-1	ASSQGGGSDRAF
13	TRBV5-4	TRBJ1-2	ASSLVGEEGDGYT
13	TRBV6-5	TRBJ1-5	ASSPPGFLGQPQH
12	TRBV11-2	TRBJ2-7	ASSLDGGAYEQY
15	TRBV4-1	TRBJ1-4	ASSLQGSISTNEKLF
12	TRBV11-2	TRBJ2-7	ASSFGDRDSEQY
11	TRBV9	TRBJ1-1	ASSGGTGFEAF
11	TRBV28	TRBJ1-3	AVEGWDGNTIY
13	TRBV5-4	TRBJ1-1	ASSPSNGESTEAF
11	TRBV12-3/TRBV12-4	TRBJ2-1	ASSFGGRNEQF
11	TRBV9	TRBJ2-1	ASSVVSGSEQF
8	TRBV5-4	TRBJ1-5	ASTDQPQH
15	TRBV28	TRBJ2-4	ASSLSQDGIAKNIQY
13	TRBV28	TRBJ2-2	ASSSAGINTGELF
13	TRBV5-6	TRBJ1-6	ASSTRRSYNSPLH
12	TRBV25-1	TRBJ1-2	ASSAFGTGKSYT
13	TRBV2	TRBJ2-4	ASSDRSTATNIQY
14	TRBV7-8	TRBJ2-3	ASSPGRVRSTDTQY
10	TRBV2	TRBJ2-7	ASTGGDYEQY